This entry concerns a single T cell receptor (beta chain). The antigen remains unidentified. Preparing the TCRbeta library involved the use of unique molecular identifiers. MiXCR, applied by TCRdb to the PCR reads, yields one record per CDR3 protein. The data contain tens of thousands of distinct CDR3 sequences, 18% of them singletons. CDR3 size: 18 residues. Trimming took 2 bases from V and 4 from J; bases not matched to a gene: 14. Germline CDR1 and CDR2: SGHRS and YFSETQ. These data belong to a study of T-cell reconstitution after alpha-beta-depleted transplantation in children. The study, taken as a whole, reports: TCRbeta diversity was high at day 60 in some patients (a result of surviving recipient T cells and thymic progenitors). At the one-year point after transplant, T-cell counts and TCRbeta diversity were found to come mostly from T cells that had been newly produced.

The V and J genes are TRBV5-1 and TRBJ2-3, with TRBD2 identical over 9 bases. Specimen: PBMCs, mostly from graft donor cells, collected 360 days after TCRalphabeta/CD19-depleted stem cell transplant. This clonotype was obtained from a male patient aged 2 to 9 who had a stem cell transplant for acute lymphoblastic leukemia, so the T cells may come from the graft donor. The CDR3, as DNA: TGCGCCAGCAGCTTCCAACCAGCGGGAGGCCTAAGGGCAGATACGCAGTATTTT. Translated, it gives CASSFQPAGGLRADTQYF.